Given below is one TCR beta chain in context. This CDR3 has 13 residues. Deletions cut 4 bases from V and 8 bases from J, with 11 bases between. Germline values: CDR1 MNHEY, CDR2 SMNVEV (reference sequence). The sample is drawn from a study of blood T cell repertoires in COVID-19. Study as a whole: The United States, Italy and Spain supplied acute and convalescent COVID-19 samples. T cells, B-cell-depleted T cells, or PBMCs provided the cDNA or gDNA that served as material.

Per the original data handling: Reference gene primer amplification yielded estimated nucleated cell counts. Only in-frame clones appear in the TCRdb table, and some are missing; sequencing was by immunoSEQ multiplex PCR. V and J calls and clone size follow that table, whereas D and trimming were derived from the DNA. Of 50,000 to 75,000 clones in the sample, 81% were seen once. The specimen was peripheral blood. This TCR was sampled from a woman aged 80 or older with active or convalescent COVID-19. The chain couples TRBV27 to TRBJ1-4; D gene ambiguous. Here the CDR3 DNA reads TGTGCCAGCAGTTCTGGCCCGGGGGAAAAACTGTTTTTT. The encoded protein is CASSSGPGEKLFF.